Listed here are 18 T cell receptor beta chains from one sample, sequenced in a study of graft-versus-host responses after intestinal transplantation. Sequencing was performed with immunoSEQ multiplex PCR; in TCRdb, only in-frame clones are kept and a portion is missing. The sample carries some 40,000 clones, 80% to 95% recorded once. The sample consisted of PBMCs, taken approximately 740 days after intestinal transplantation. The receptors were gathered from a human patient who received an intestinal transplant, so some T cells may come from the graft donor.

This rearrangement joins TRBV4-2 to TRBJ2-7, with no clear D. Germline V gene data show CDR1 as LGHNA and CDR2 as YNFKEQ. The CDR3 is 16 amino acids. The ends were cut back, 4 bases at V and 3 bases at J, with 19 bases in the middle. The CDR3 reads CASSPVTDQPFYEQYF. The DNA of the CDR3 is TGTGCCAGCAGCCCCGTTACCGACCAACCTTTCTACGAGCAGTACTTC.

This clone was picked up one time. The CDR3 here is CASRTPRTGREKLFF. The CDR3 DNA is TGTGCCAGTAGAACTCCCCGGACAGGGAGGGAAAAACTGTTTTTT. This sequence joins TRBV19 and TRBJ1-4; TRBD1 matches at 8 bases. The CDR3 extends over 15 amino acids. Germline V gene sequence: CDR1 LNHDA, CDR2 SQIVND (reference sequence). Trimming took 6 bases from V and 8 from J; bases not matched to a gene: 11.

The rearrangement uses TRBV5-1 and TRBJ2-1; TRBD1 aligns across 7 bases. The V and J ends lost 6 bases and 6 bases, in that order; junction bases with no gene match: 12. CDR3 length: 15 residues. Looked up from germline, CDR1 is SGHRS and CDR2 is YFSETQ. This CDR3 reads CASNPSTGTVNEQFF. CDR3 sequence (DNA): TGCGCCAGCAACCCCTCTACCGGGACAGTCAATGAGCAGTTCTTC.

V is TRBV5-1 and J is TRBJ2-5; 11 bases map to TRBD1. Trimming removed 4 bases from V and 5 bases from J; junction bases left unmatched: 7. The germline V gene has CDR1 SGHRS and CDR2 YFSETQ. CDR3 length: 15 amino acids. The CDR3 reads CASSDGQGARETQYF. CDR3 coding DNA: TGCGCCAGCAGCGACGGACAGGGGGCCCGCGAGACCCAGTACTTC.

Notes on this clone: At the DNA level, this CDR3 is encoded by other sequences in the same sample as well. This chain joins TRBV7-3 and TRBJ2-1; no clear D. Deletions cut 1 base from V and 4 bases from J, with 5 bases between. Per germline, CDR1 SGHTA and CDR2 FQGTGA. The CDR3 sequence is 13 residues long. DNA for the CDR3: TGTGCCAGCAGCTTAAGCACTTACAATGAGCAGTTCTTC. Amino acids: CASSLSTYNEQFF.

A few counts support this clone. The chain couples TRBV6-4 to TRBJ2-1; D is unclear. The germline CDR1 and CDR2 sequences are MRHNA and SNTAGT. The CDR3 sequence is 13 residues long. The V end lost 0 bases, the J end lost 5 bases, and 5 bases lay between the germline ends. The chain's CDR3 is CASSDSSNNEQFF. The CDR3, as DNA: TGTGCCAGCAGTGACTCTAGCAACAATGAGCAGTTCTTC.

The CDR3 region has the DNA TGCGCCAGCAGCTCAACAGGGGCAGATACGCAGTATTTT. It is translated as CASSSTGADTQYF. V and J are TRBV5-1 and TRBJ2-3; 7 bases line up with TRBD1. CDR1 is SGHRS and CDR2 is YFSETQ in the germline V gene. The CDR3 covers 13 residues. Trimming cost V 3 bases and J 4 bases; bases outside gene matches: 2.

The chain joins TRBV9 to TRBJ2-7; the D is unclear. The J call may be in error: the DNA end matches TRBJ2-1 better. The CDR3 has 12 residues. CDR1 and CDR2 (germline): SGDLS, YYNGEE. The CDR3 DNA reads as TGTGCCAGCAGCGTAGAGACGAATGAGCAGTTCTTC. The encoded protein is CASSVETNEQFF.

The chain carries TRBV7-4 and TRBJ2-7; maybe TRBD2 (5 bases). Trimming pared 7 bases from V and 7 bases from J, leaving 20 bases between. The CDR3 runs to 14 residues. Germline loops: CDR1 SGHVT, CDR2 SQSDAQ. The DNA for the CDR3 is TGTGCCAGCAACGTAGAGGGCTCTTTGGTTGAGCAGTACTTC. It is translated as CASNVEGSLVEQYF.

The chain is built from TRBV6-5 and TRBJ2-1, with TRBD2 matching over 11 bases. The CDR3 runs to 15 residues. Germline V CDR1 and CDR2: MNHEY, SVGAGI. V dropped 7 bases and J dropped 8; count of bases not matched to a gene: 10. The CDR3: CASTLSGRAFDEQFF. The CDR3 bases are TGTGCCAGCACCCTTAGCGGGAGGGCCTTCGATGAGCAGTTCTTC.

The CDR3 is CASSLLRQNTEAFF. CDR3 nucleotides: TGTGCCAGCAGCTTACTAAGACAGAACACTGAAGCTTTCTTT. The chain carries TRBV7-2 and TRBJ1-1; D unclear. The CDR3 totals 14 residues. V lost 2 bases, J lost 1 base, and 8 bases lay in between. The germline V gene has CDR1 SGHTA and CDR2 FQGNSA.

The chain has TRBV7-9 and TRBJ2-1, with D maybe TRBD2 (6 bases). This CDR3 contains 15 residues. Germline V gene lookup returns CDR1 SEHNR and CDR2 FQNEAQ (reference sequence). Trimming removed 1 base from V and 8 bases from J, with 15 bases in between. The CDR3 bases are TGTGCCAGCAGCTTAGGGTCAGTACGGGAGTATGAGCAGTTCTTC. Its protein product is CASSLGSVREYEQFF.

This clone was observed a handful of times. This chain links TRBV4-1 with TRBJ1-5, with D possibly matching TRBD1 (6 bases). CDR3 length: 13 amino acids. Germline V gene lookup returns CDR1 MGHRA and CDR2 YSYEKL. V was shortened by 6 bases and J by 7 bases, with 13 bases between the two germline ends. This chain's CDR3 is CASSPRGRQPQHF. In DNA, the CDR3 is TGCGCCAGCAGTCCCAGGGGACGCCAGCCCCAGCATTTT.

This chain joins TRBV15 and TRBJ1-5; no definite D call. V lost 0 bases to trimming and J lost 3 bases, with 3 bases between them. The CDR3 runs 13 residues. Germline V gene lookup returns CDR1 LNHNV and CDR2 YYDKDF (reference sequence). The CDR3 coding sequence is TGTGCCACCAGCAGAGATGCCAATCAGCCCCAGCATTTT. Translation: CATSRDANQPQHF.

The chain is built from TRBV6-4 and TRBJ2-2; 10 nucleotides align to TRBD1. The CDR3 is made up of 15 amino acids. Germline V CDR1 and CDR2: MRHNA, SNTAGT. V was pared by 2 bases and J by 3 bases, with 0 bases of the junction left unmatched. CDR3 loop: CASSDGTGDTGELFF. CDR3 bases: TGTGCCAGCAGTGACGGGACAGGGGACACCGGGGAGCTGTTTTTT.

The chain combines TRBV7-9 with TRBJ1-1; no reliable D call. The CDR3 has 11 amino acids. Germline V gives CDR1 SEHNR, CDR2 FQNEAQ (reference sequence). Trimming shortened V by 1 base and J by 9 bases, and 6 bases separated the two germline ends. CDR3 amino acids: CASSLVSKAFF. The CDR3 DNA is TGTGCCAGCAGCTTAGTGAGTAAAGCTTTCTTT.

This chain uses TRBV7-6 with TRBJ2-7; D is uncertain. Trimming took off 2 bases at V and 2 bases at J, with 13 bases between the two ends. Germline V lookup: CDR1 SGHVS, CDR2 FNYEAQ. This CDR3 has 15 amino acids. The CDR3 nucleotides read TGTGCCAGCAGCTTAACGGTGGCGGAGACCTACGAGCAGTACTTC. It is translated as CASSLTVAETYEQYF.

This clone was counted a few times. The chain recombines TRBV5-4 with TRBJ2-3, with D possibly matching TRBD2 (6 bases). CDR1 and CDR2 from the germline V gene are SGHNT and YYREEE (reference sequence). The CDR3 loop spans 13 amino acids. Trimming removed 4 bases from V and 4 bases from J, with 10 bases in between. The CDR3 spells CASSPRLADTQYF. Written as DNA, the CDR3 is TGTGCCAGCAGCCCTCGACTAGCAGATACGCAGTATTTT.